This T cell receptor (beta chain) stems from a study of T cell responses to AZD1222 COVID-19 vaccine (dated by TCRdb to the early 2020s). Study-wide context: TCR sequencing covered some 250 trial participants: around 210 given two doses of AZD1222 and some 25 given two doses of MenACWY control vaccine. Trial participants were enrolled by age into 18-55, 56-69 and 70-plus year subgroups, with about 150, 27 and 61 TCR-sequenced participants respectively.

According to the study, the label for this sample's time point signals: sample from adult after SARS-CoV-2 infection, after symptom onset. Two convalescent COVID-19 patients, sampled after symptom onset from adults with prior SARS-CoV-2 infection, were also TCR-sequenced for comparison. Broader findings and caveats from the paper: Conclusions about previously exposed vaccinees were limited because only a handful of AZD1222 recipients were SARS-CoV-2 seropositive at baseline. The vaccine-associated CD4 TCRs covered the entire spike protein, and the dominant responses fell in regions 160-218 and 743-854. The 56-69-year group was small, and its depth increase did not reach significance, likely because of low power. Participants were mostly white British and included more females than males, and it was suggested by the authors that clonal diversity may have been underestimated. After two AZD1222 doses, spike-specific TCR breadth and depth were significantly higher than at day 0 and than in MenACWY recipients. Reportedly, almost half of the unique spike-specific TCRs recognized epitopes lying outside the regions that are mutated in the B.1.351 and B.1.1.7 variants. Because no samples from the day 14 peak response were available, repertoires could be characterized only after the peak T cell response.

This clone was seen once. Its antigen is still unknown. Per-base qualities were not stored, and no clone one base away is much larger. CDR1 and CDR2 are drawn from the germline V gene (reference sequence): SGHKS, YYEKEE. The CDR3 contains 16 residues, cysteine and phenylalanine counted. Here the CDR3 DNA is all that survives: 48 bases in frame from base 1. Trimming removed 3 bases from V and 8 bases from J; the gene matches leave 12 bases unexplained. The CDR3 regions of human TCRbeta chains were analyzed by immunosequencing. The authors' analysis ran thus. TCRs in the repertoires were compared against a reference library of SARS-CoV-2-specific TCRs that had been generated with the MIRA antigen-specificity platform. Breadth was defined as the fraction of unique TCRs that were SARS-CoV-2-associated, and depth was defined as the fraction of total T cells that were SARS-CoV-2-associated. Using the MIRA data, each spike-specific TCR was mapped to the spike region that the TCR reacts to and placed in a CD4 or CD8 class. Log10-transformed breadth and depth values were compared by one-way ANOVA with Sidak's multiple comparisons tests. TCRdb limited this immuneACCESS table to in-frame rearrangements with V and J called. A share of clones is missing; checked studies link under half to unresolved V genes, and the rest is unexplained. V and J calls and clone size are copied from that table; D and trimming were computed from the DNA. This sample is represented by 160,000 or so clones; roughly nine tenths of them were singletons. 6.9% of the sample goes to the ten largest clones.

The sequence links TRBV5-5 to TRBJ2-1; 9 middle bases align to TRBD2. The sequences come from peripheral blood, collected after recovery from COVID-19. The receptor was isolated from an adult who had recovered from COVID-19. This receptor has the CDR3 CASSSTTSGNSHEQFF. The DNA sequence is given as TGTGCCAGCAGCTCGACGACTAGCGGAAATTCCCATGAGCAGTTCTTC.